What follows are 29 T cell receptor beta chains derived from one specimen sequenced in a study of control samples from healthy donors and cancer patients. Measured with immunoSEQ multiplex PCR; TCRdb has only the in-frame clones, and not every one. The sample includes 120,000 or so clones, more than 70% seen only once; the top ten take about 3%. The sample was blood. All receptors come from a man aged 60 to 75 in good health.

The chain couples TRBV6-2 or TRBV6-3 to TRBJ1-1, with D maybe TRBD1 (5 bases). Germline-derived CDR1 and CDR2 are MNHEY and SVGEGT. There are 14 residues in the CDR3. V lost 2 bases to trimming and J lost 1 base, with 8 bases between them. Written as DNA, the CDR3 is TGTGCCAGCAGTTACGGGGGAAGGAACACTGAAGCTTTCTTT. It translates to CASSYGGRNTEAFF.

V gene TRBV5-1 combines with J gene TRBJ2-1, with D possibly being TRBD1 (6 bases). The V and J ends lost 4 bases and 6 bases respectively, with 8 bases between them. The CDR3 is made up of 12 amino acids. From germline, CDR1 is SGHRS and CDR2 YFSETQ. The CDR3 is CASSIQGNEQFF. As DNA, the CDR3 is TGCGCCAGCAGCATACAGGGCAATGAGCAGTTCTTC.

This clone was recorded a few times. V usage is TRBV19 and J usage is TRBJ2-2, with 8 bases lining up with TRBD1. Germline V gene sequence: CDR1 LNHDA, CDR2 SQIVND (reference sequence). The CDR3 contains 15 residues. Unmatched junction bases numbered 8, after V lost 7 bases and J lost 4 bases. The CDR3 reads CASKSGQGITGELFF. CDR3 coding DNA: TGTGCCAGTAAGTCAGGACAGGGCATCACCGGGGAGCTGTTTTTT. Full variable domain (remainder filled in from reference TRBV19 and TRBJ2-2): DGGITQSPKYLFRKEGQNVTLSCEQNLNHDAMYWYRQDPGQGLRLIYYSQIVNDFQKGDIAEGYSVSREKKESFPLTVTSAQKNPTAFYLCASKSGQGITGELFFGEGSRLTVL.

The rearrangement uses TRBV5-1 and TRBJ2-1, with 14 positions matching TRBD2. The V gene end was trimmed by 4 bases and the J gene end by 5 bases; junction bases not matched to a gene: 5. The CDR3 covers 16 residues. The germline gives CDR1 SGHRS, CDR2 YFSETQ. DNA for the CDR3: TGCGCCAGCAGCCCGCGGACTAGCGGGGGGAACAATGAGCAGTTCTTC. It translates to CASSPRTSGGNNEQFF. The full variable domain, rest sourced from reference TRBV5-1 and TRBJ2-1, is KAGVTQTPRYLIKTRGQQVTLSCSPISGHRSVSWYQQTPGQGLQFLFEYFSETQRNKGNFPGRFSGRQFSNSRSEMNVSTLELGDSALYLCASSPRTSGGNNEQFFGPGTRLTVL.

The chain combines TRBV4-1 with TRBJ2-1; D gene uncertain. Trimming stripped 2 bases from V and 7 bases from J, with 12 bases between. Germline-derived CDR1 and CDR2 are MGHRA and YSYEKL. The CDR3 extends over 14 amino acids. CDR3 sequence: CASSQQGNSNEQFF. The DNA for the CDR3 is TGCGCCAGCAGCCAACAAGGGAATTCGAATGAGCAGTTCTTC.

The V gene is TRBV15, the J gene TRBJ1-4; D ambiguous. Between the trimmed V and J ends, which lost 0 bases and 3 bases, there was a span of 8 bases. The CDR3 is made up of 15 amino acids. CDR1 and CDR2 (germline): LNHNV, YYDKDF (reference sequence). The CDR3 is CATSRDWQSNEKLFF. CDR3 DNA sequence: TGTGCCACCAGCAGAGATTGGCAGTCTAATGAAAAACTGTTTTTT.

J is TRBJ1-5 and V is TRBV19; D is undetermined. Trimming removed 3 bases from V and 6 bases from J, with 9 bases in between. Germline loops: CDR1 LNHDA, CDR2 SQIVND (reference sequence). The CDR3 length is 13 residues. The CDR3 bases are TGTGCCAGTAGTATCCCGAGTGTTCAGCCCCAGCATTTT. Its protein product is CASSIPSVQPQHF.

The CDR3 DNA sequence: TGTGCCAGCAGCCTTGACAGGCTGGGCTACACCTTC. Amino acids: CASSLDRLGYTF. The rearrangement links TRBV28 to TRBJ1-2, with D possibly being TRBD1 (6 bases). V was clipped by 6 bases and J by 8 bases, with 13 bases between them. Germline V gives CDR1 MDHEN, CDR2 SYDVKM. The CDR3 extends over 12 amino acids.

The chain carries TRBV5-1 and TRBJ2-7, with D possibly TRBD1 on 6 matching bases. The CDR3 sequence is 15 residues long. The V end was cut by 0 bases, the J end by 0 bases, with 10 bases between. CDR1 and CDR2 (germline): SGHRS, YFSETQ. The CDR3 loop is CASSLGQGSSYEQYF. DNA of the CDR3: TGCGCCAGCAGCTTGGGCCAGGGGAGCTCCTACGAGCAGTACTTC.

The chain carries TRBV19 and TRBJ1-5; the D gene is possibly TRBD1 (6 bases). Germline V gene sequence: CDR1 LNHDA, CDR2 SQIVND (reference sequence). The CDR3 extends over 17 amino acids. Deletions cut 5 bases from V and 5 bases from J, with 22 bases between. The CDR3 loop reads CASSHGGAGGTYQPQHF. The CDR3 DNA reads as TGTGCCAGTAGTCATGGGGGCGCGGGGGGGACTTATCAGCCCCAGCATTTT.

The CDR3 DNA reads TGTGCCACCAGCAGAGACCCAGGCGACTCCTACGAGCAGTACTTC. Amino acids: CATSRDPGDSYEQYF. The genes are TRBV15 and TRBJ2-7; D uncertain. The V gene's germline CDR1 is LNHNV and CDR2 YYDKDF (reference sequence). The CDR3 length is 15 residues. Trimming left V 0 bases short and J 0 bases short, with 9 bases between.

A few counts support this clone. CDR3 region: CASSFRGSTTYEQYF. The CDR3 nucleotides read TGTGCCAGCAGTTTTCGGGGCAGCACCACCTACGAGCAGTACTTC. The rearrangement links TRBV28 to TRBJ2-7; tentatively, D is TRBD1 or TRBD2 (5 bases each). The CDR3 has 15 amino acids. The V and J ends lost 3 bases and 2 bases respectively, with 14 bases between them. Germline CDR1 reads MDHEN; CDR2 reads SYDVKM.

This clone was observed a handful of times. The gene calls are TRBV13 and TRBJ1-2; 7 nucleotides match TRBD1. This CDR3 has 14 amino acids. Germline values: CDR1 PRHDT, CDR2 FYEKMQ (reference sequence). V lost 6 bases, J lost 4 bases, and 8 bases stayed unmatched. The DNA of the CDR3 is TGTGCCAGCAGTCTTGGGGACAGTTCCTATGGCTACACCTTC. Translation gives CASSLGDSSYGYTF. The whole variable domain, remainder taken from reference TRBV13 and TRBJ1-2, is AAGVIQSPRHLIKEKRETATLKCYPIPRHDTVYWYQQGPGQDPQFLISFYEKMQSDKGSIPDRFSAQQFSDYHSELNMSSLELGDSALYFCASSLGDSSYGYTFGSGTRLTVV.

The chain employs TRBV19 and TRBJ1-5; D ambiguous. CDR3 size: 13 residues. Trimming shortened V by 7 bases and J by 0 bases, and 7 bases separated the two germline ends. The germline CDR1 and CDR2 sequences are LNHDA and SQIVND (reference sequence). The CDR3 spells CASIDTSNQPQHF. The CDR3, as DNA: TGTGCCAGTATTGACACTAGCAATCAGCCCCAGCATTTT.

The chain recombines TRBV2 with TRBJ2-7; 7 bases agree with TRBD2. Germline V gene lookup returns CDR1 SNHLY and CDR2 FYNNEI. The CDR3 contains 13 residues. J was trimmed by 9 bases and V by 3 bases; bases with no gene match: 8. The CDR3 DNA reads as TGTGCCAGCAGTGAGGGAGGGGATGTCTGGCAGTACTTC. Protein product: CASSEGGDVWQYF.

The chain links TRBV6-5 to TRBJ2-7; 12 bases fit TRBD2. This CDR3 region has 16 residues. With V trimmed by 2 bases and J by 4 bases, 6 bases remained unmatched. The V gene's germline CDR1 is MNHEY and CDR2 SVGAGI. CDR3 coding DNA: TGTGCCAGCAGTTACAGGGCTAGCGGGGGGGCTTACGAGCAGTACTTC. Amino acids: CASSYRASGGAYEQYF.

V usage is TRBV19 and J usage is TRBJ1-1; D is perhaps TRBD1 (5 bases). Trimming took off 3 bases at V and 5 bases at J, with 13 bases between the two ends. The CDR3 contains 14 residues. Germline CDR1 LNHDA, CDR2 SQIVND (reference sequence). CDR3 residues: CASSIMSGGTEAFF. The CDR3 nucleotides read TGTGCCAGTAGTATCATGTCGGGGGGGACTGAAGCTTTCTTT. The whole variable domain, filled in from reference TRBV19 and TRBJ1-1, reads DGGITQSPKYLFRKEGQNVTLSCEQNLNHDAMYWYRQDPGQGLRLIYYSQIVNDFQKGDIAEGYSVSREKKESFPLTVTSAQKNPTAFYLCASSIMSGGTEAFFGQGTRLTVV.

This clone appeared once. The genes are TRBV28 and TRBJ1-6; D is possibly TRBD1 (5 bases). This CDR3 is built from 15 residues. Trimming took 5 bases from V and 8 from J, leaving 16 bases between them. Germline CDR1 MDHEN, CDR2 SYDVKM. The CDR3 here is CASSLGGGGYSPLHF. DNA for the CDR3: TGTGCCAGCAGTCTAGGCGGGGGGGGATATTCACCCCTCCACTTT.

The chain couples TRBV18 to TRBJ1-2; the D is unclear. V shed 0 bases and J shed 4 bases, with 9 bases lying between them. Germline V lookup: CDR1 KGHSH, CDR2 LQKENI. The CDR3 consists of 14 residues. In DNA form, the CDR3 reads TGTGCCAGCTCACCACCCCCCCCAACCTATGGCTACACCTTC. Its translation: CASSPPPPTYGYTF.

The rearrangement joins TRBV6-2 or TRBV6-3 to TRBJ2-3, with 7 bases aligning to TRBD1. The V and J ends lost 6 bases and 2 bases, in that order; junction bases with no gene match: 5. The length of the CDR3 is 14 residues. Germline CDR1 MNHEY, CDR2 SVGEGT. CDR3 residues: CASSRGQLTDTQYF. Here the CDR3 DNA reads TGTGCCAGCAGCCGGGGACAGCTCACAGATACGCAGTATTTT.

This clone was observed a single time. The chain is built from TRBV4-1 and TRBJ2-1; D unresolved. V lost 0 bases and J lost 0, with 15 bases in between. Germline V gene lookup returns CDR1 MGHRA and CDR2 YSYEKL. The CDR3 covers 18 residues. The CDR3: CASSQEGLTGVSYNEQFF. Here the CDR3 DNA reads TGCGCCAGCAGCCAAGAGGGGTTAACCGGAGTCTCCTACAATGAGCAGTTCTTC.

This chain joins TRBV3-1 (or the pseudogene TRBV3-2) and TRBJ2-2, with a tentative D call TRBD1 (7 bases). The CDR3 runs to 14 residues. Germline V gene sequence: CDR1 LGHDT, CDR2 YNNKEL (reference sequence). The V end lost 4 bases, the J end lost 4 bases, and 10 bases lay between the germline ends. The CDR3 nucleotides read TGTGCCAGCAGCCGGAGGGGGCGCACCGGGGAGCTGTTTTTT. It yields the protein CASSRRGRTGELFF.

This clone has only a few counts. The chain carries TRBV5-8 and TRBJ2-7; D remains ambiguous. Germline values: CDR1 SGHTS, CDR2 YDEGEE. V was clipped by 5 bases and J by 3 bases, with 15 bases between them. This CDR3 is built from 14 residues. The CDR3 DNA reads TGTGCCAGCAGAGAACCCGCCGTCAACTACGAGCAGTACTTC. It encodes CASREPAVNYEQYF.

This clone was counted a few times. CDR3 protein: CASKSGGYTF. The CDR3 region has the DNA TGTGCCAGCAAATCGGGGGGCTACACCTTC. This sequence joins TRBV28 and TRBJ1-2; D gene unclear. This CDR3 has 10 residues. V shed 7 bases and J shed 8 bases, with 8 bases lying between them. Germline V lookup: CDR1 MDHEN, CDR2 SYDVKM.

J is TRBJ2-3 and V is TRBV7-2; the D call may be TRBD1 or TRBD2 (6 bases each). Trimming pared 1 base from V and 5 bases from J, leaving 19 bases between. The CDR3 extends over 17 amino acids. Germline loops: CDR1 SGHTA, CDR2 FQGNSA. CDR3 sequence (DNA): TGTGCCAGCAGCTTAGGATGGGGGGCTAGCGAGGGAGATACGCAGTATTTT. This sequence encodes CASSLGWGASEGDTQYF.

The chain has TRBV2 and TRBJ2-3; TRBD2 matches at 8 bases. V was pared by 6 bases and J by 2 bases, with 10 bases of the junction left unmatched. The germline V gene has CDR1 SNHLY and CDR2 FYNNEI. The CDR3 consists of 16 residues. The CDR3 DNA sequence: TGTGCCAGCAGATCAGAAGCGGGGGCGACCACAGATACGCAGTATTTT. It encodes CASRSEAGATTDTQYF.

The V call is TRBV4-3, the J call TRBJ1-1; D possibly corresponds to TRBD1 (5 bases). This CDR3 has 15 residues. Germline V gene lookup returns CDR1 LGHNA and CDR2 YSLEER. V lost 0 bases, J lost 1 base, and 9 bases lay in between. The CDR3 nucleotides are TGCGCCAGCAGCCAAGATCCAGGGCGGAACACTGAAGCTTTCTTT. This gives the protein CASSQDPGRNTEAFF.

The V and J genes are TRBV6-5 and TRBJ1-1, with a possible D match to TRBD1 (6 bases). The CDR3 consists of 14 residues. The V end lost 2 bases, the J end lost 2 bases, and 9 bases lay between the germline ends. The germline gives CDR1 MNHEY, CDR2 SVGAGI. The CDR3 here is CASSYGQHNTEAFF. As DNA, the CDR3 is TGTGCCAGCAGTTACGGACAGCACAACACTGAAGCTTTCTTT.

The rearrangement uses TRBV6-5 and TRBJ2-3; TRBD1 might be the D (6 bases). CDR3 length equals 14 residues. Trimming stripped 2 bases from V and 5 bases from J, with 11 bases between. Germline V CDR1 and CDR2: MNHEY, SVGAGI. This chain's CDR3 is CASSYKGVRDTQYF. The DNA of the CDR3 is TGTGCCAGCAGTTACAAGGGGGTAAGAGATACGCAGTATTTT.